A single sample is the source of the 16 T cell receptor beta chains below, sequenced in a study of blood T cell repertoires in COVID-19. Sequencing was performed with immunoSEQ multiplex PCR; in TCRdb, only in-frame clones are kept and a portion is missing. The top ten hold 1% to 1.5% of the sample, which has roughly 360,000 clones, about 90% seen once. Sequencing input: PBMCs or T cells enriched from blood (not recorded which). The receptors come from a man between 25 and 39 years old who had recovered from COVID-19.

This chain links TRBV12-3 or TRBV12-4 with TRBJ1-1; D is unresolved. V lost 10 bases, J lost 4 bases, and 16 bases lay in between. The CDR3 is made up of 13 amino acids. The CDR3 protein is CATGPPYGTEAFF. The CDR3 DNA reads as TGTGCCACCGGTCCTCCTTATGGCACTGAAGCTTTCTTT.

This clone was seen once. The V call is TRBV27, the J call TRBJ2-1; D is possibly TRBD2 (6 bases). V lost 0 bases, J lost 7 bases, and 10 bases lay in between. Germline V gives CDR1 MNHEY, CDR2 SMNVEV (reference sequence). This CDR3 comprises 14 residues. The CDR3 loop is CASSLSRGKNEQFF. The CDR3 DNA sequence: TGTGCCAGCAGTTTATCGCGGGGAAAGAATGAGCAGTTCTTC.

This clone appeared a single time. The chain employs TRBV7-9 and TRBJ2-1; possibly TRBD1 for D (5 bases). Germline V lookup: CDR1 SEHNR, CDR2 FQNEAQ (reference sequence). V was pared by 1 base and J by 1 base, with 8 bases between. The CDR3 totals 15 residues. CDR3 sequence (DNA): TGTGCCAGCAGCTTAGGACAGATATCCTACAATGAGCAGTTCTTC. Protein: CASSLGQISYNEQFF.

The rearrangement joins TRBV7-2 to TRBJ2-2; D not resolved. CDR1 and CDR2 from the germline V gene are SGHTA and FQGNSA. Trimming cost V 2 bases and J 2 bases, with 6 bases left between them. The CDR3 spans 14 residues. This CDR3 is CASSLNINTGELFF. For the CDR3, the DNA is TGTGCCAGCAGCTTAAACATTAACACCGGGGAGCTGTTTTTT.

This chain links TRBV24-1 with TRBJ1-5; D possibly corresponds to TRBD1 (5 bases). The V and J ends lost 7 bases and 6 bases respectively, with 6 bases between them. CDR1 is KGHDR and CDR2 is SFDVKD in the germline V gene. This CDR3 is built from 11 residues. CDR3 in amino acids: CATRGGQPQHF. The DNA for the CDR3 is TGTGCCACCAGGGGGGGTCAGCCCCAGCATTTT.

This chain connects TRBV10-3 to TRBJ2-7; D gene ambiguous. CDR1 and CDR2 from the germline V gene are ENHRY and SYGVKD. Trimming stripped 6 bases from V and 3 bases from J, with 9 bases between. CDR3 length equals 12 residues. CDR3 residues: CAISRSVYEQYF. CDR3 bases: TGTGCCATCAGCAGGTCAGTCTACGAGCAGTACTTC.

This clone was seen only a few times. The chain carries TRBV30 and TRBJ1-2; D unresolved. V lost 1 base and J 4 bases, leaving 10 bases between the germline ends. This CDR3 is 13 amino acids long. Germline V gives CDR1 GTSNPN, CDR2 SVGIG (reference sequence). CDR3 sequence: CAWSDQKIYGYTF. The DNA of the CDR3 is TGTGCCTGGAGTGACCAGAAAATCTATGGCTACACCTTC.

The chain is built from TRBV7-9 and TRBJ2-7; maybe TRBD1 (6 bases). V was pared by 5 bases and J by 3 bases, with 14 bases between. Germline CDR1 and CDR2: SEHNR and FQNEAQ (reference sequence). The CDR3 totals 14 residues. CDR3 amino acids: CASSRQEEYYEQYF. CDR3 DNA sequence: TGTGCCAGCAGCCGACAGGAGGAGTACTACGAGCAGTACTTC. Looking up the rest from reference TRBV7-9 and TRBJ2-7 gives the full variable domain: DTGVSQNPRHKITKRGQNVTFRCDPISEHNRLYWYRQTLGQGPEFLTYFQNEAQLEKSRLLSDRFSAERPKGSFSTLEIQRTEQGDSAMYLCASSRQEEYYEQYFGPGTRLTVT.

The V and J genes are TRBV3-1 (or the pseudogene TRBV3-2) and TRBJ2-7; D not resolved. The germline gives CDR1 LGHDT, CDR2 YNNKEL (reference sequence). The CDR3 totals 16 residues. Trimming stripped 0 bases from V and 2 bases from J, with 14 bases between. In nucleotides, the CDR3 is TGTGCCAGCAGCCAAGAAAATTTAGCAGTCACCTACGAGCAGTACTTC. Translating gives CASSQENLAVTYEQYF.

This sequence joins TRBV12-5 and TRBJ1-1, with D unclear. V lost 4 bases and J lost 1, with 16 bases in between. CDR1 is LGHNT and CDR2 is FRNRAP in the germline V gene. The CDR3 sequence is 16 residues long. CDR3 DNA: TGTGCTAGTGGTTCCGATGGGCAGGCCCGGAACACTGAAGCTTTCTTT. Translation: CASGSDGQARNTEAFF.

The chain employs TRBV5-4 and TRBJ2-7, with 7 bases aligning to TRBD2. The CDR3 runs 12 residues. V was pared by 4 bases and J by 3 bases, with 1 base of the junction left unmatched. The germline V gene encodes CDR1 SGHNT and CDR2 YYREEE (reference sequence). CDR3 sequence: CASSRGVYEQYF. CDR3 nucleotide sequence: TGTGCCAGCAGCCGGGGGGTCTACGAGCAGTACTTC.

The chain carries TRBV6-2 or TRBV6-3 and TRBJ1-6; D possibly corresponds to TRBD1 (5 bases). V was cut by 2 bases and J by 14 bases, with 13 bases left in between. The CDR3 runs 13 residues. The germline V gene has CDR1 MNHEY and CDR2 SVGEGT. CDR3 coding DNA: TGTGCCAGCAGTTACCGGCAGGGCAGGACCCTCCACTTT. Protein product: CASSYRQGRTLHF.

This rearrangement joins TRBV6-5 to TRBJ1-1, with 8 bases matching TRBD1. CDR3 length: 15 amino acids. CDR1 MNHEY and CDR2 SVGAGI come from the germline V gene. V lost 2 bases, J lost 6 bases, and 8 bases stayed unmatched. Here the CDR3 DNA reads TGTGCCAGCAGTTACCCCGACAGGGGAACTTCTGAAGCTTTCTTT. Residues: CASSYPDRGTSEAFF.

Here the CDR3 DNA reads TGCGCCAGCAGGGACAGCGGGGGACGAAATGAGCAGTTCTTC. It is translated as CASRDSGGRNEQFF. The chain couples TRBV10-1 to TRBJ2-1; 8 bases are a match to TRBD2. The CDR3 loop spans 14 amino acids. Trimming at V came to 6 bases and at J to 7 bases, leaving 8 bases not matched to a gene. Germline values: CDR1 WNHNN, CDR2 SYGVQD (reference sequence).

This clone was seen more than once but under ten times. The chain carries TRBV30 and TRBJ1-2; tentatively, D is TRBD1 (5 bases). This CDR3 comprises 14 residues. CDR1 GTSNPN and CDR2 SVGIG come from the germline V gene (reference sequence). V dropped 0 bases and J dropped 5 bases, with 13 bases sitting between them. The CDR3 is CAWSVPAGWYGYTF. For the CDR3, the DNA is TGTGCCTGGAGTGTACCGGCAGGGTGGTATGGCTACACCTTC.

The chain uses TRBV3-1 (or the pseudogene TRBV3-2) and TRBJ2-7, with a possible D match to TRBD1 (5 bases). Germline V gene data show CDR1 as LGHDT and CDR2 as YNNKEL (reference sequence). The length of the CDR3 is 13 residues. With 7 bases removed from V and 0 bases from J, the gap between germline ends came to 10 bases. The CDR3 DNA reads as TGTGCCAGCACCACGGACACCTCCTACGAGCAGTACTTC. Protein product: CASTTDTSYEQYF.